This TCR beta chain was retrieved from a study of shared clonotypes between healthy human individuals. Assay: immunoSEQ multiplex PCR; the TCRdb copy retains only in-frame clones and omits some. This sample has approximately 980,000 clones, with over 60% found just once. Remarks on this clone: Different DNA sequences within this sample yield the same CDR3.

CDR1 is DFQATT, CDR2 SNEGSKA, per germline (reference sequence). The CDR3 has 11 residues. V was cut by 3 bases and J by 5 bases, with 8 bases left in between. The sequenced sample consisted of memory CD4+ T cells sorted from blood. Subset: CD45RA-negative fraction. The clonotype was recovered from a young man in good health. The chain carries TRBV20-1 and TRBJ2-7; tentative D call: TRBD2 (5 bases). The CDR3 DNA is TGCAGTGCTAGTTTGAGGGACGAGCAGTACTTC. Translated: CSASLRDEQYF.